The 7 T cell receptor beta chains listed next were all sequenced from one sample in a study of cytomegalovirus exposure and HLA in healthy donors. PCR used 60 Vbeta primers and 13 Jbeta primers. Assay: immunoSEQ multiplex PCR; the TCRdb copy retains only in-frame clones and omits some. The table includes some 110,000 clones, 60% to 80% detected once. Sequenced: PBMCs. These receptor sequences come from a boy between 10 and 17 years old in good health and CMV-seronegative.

The CDR3 here is CAWTGQGISPLHF. DNA of the CDR3: TGTGCCTGGACCGGACAGGGAATCTCACCCCTCCACTTT. The V gene is TRBV30, the J gene TRBJ1-6; 8 bases are a match to TRBD1. Germline V gene lookup returns CDR1 GTSNPN and CDR2 SVGIG (reference sequence). V dropped 4 bases and J dropped 10; count of bases not matched to a gene: 6. This CDR3 contains 13 residues.

DNA of the CDR3: TGCGCCAGCAGCCAGGACAGGGCTAATGAAAAACTGTTTTTT. Translating it yields CASSQDRANEKLFF. This chain links TRBV4-3 with TRBJ1-4; 8 bases are a match to TRBD1. J lost 3 bases, V lost 3 bases, and 0 bases had no gene match. Germline V lookup: CDR1 LGHNA, CDR2 YSLEER. The CDR3 sequence is 14 residues long.

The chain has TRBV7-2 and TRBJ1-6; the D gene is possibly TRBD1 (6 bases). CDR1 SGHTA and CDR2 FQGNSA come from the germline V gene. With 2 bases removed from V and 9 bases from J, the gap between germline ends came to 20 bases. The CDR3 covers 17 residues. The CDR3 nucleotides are TGTGCCAGCAGCTTAACTCCGGGACACATAAGGAGTTCACCCCTCCACTTT. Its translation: CASSLTPGHIRSSPLHF.

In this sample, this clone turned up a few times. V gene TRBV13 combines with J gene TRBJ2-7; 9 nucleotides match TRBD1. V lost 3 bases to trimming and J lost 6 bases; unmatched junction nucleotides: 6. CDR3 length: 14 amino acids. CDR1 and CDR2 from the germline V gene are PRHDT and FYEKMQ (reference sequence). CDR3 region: CASSFPGQGVEQYF. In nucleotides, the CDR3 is TGTGCCAGCAGCTTTCCGGGACAGGGAGTCGAGCAGTACTTC.

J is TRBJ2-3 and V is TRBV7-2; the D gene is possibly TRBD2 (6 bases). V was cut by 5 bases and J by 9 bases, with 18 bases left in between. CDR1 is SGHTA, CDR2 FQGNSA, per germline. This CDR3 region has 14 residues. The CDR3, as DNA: TGTGCCAGCAGCCTCATCGGACCCGCGGGGACGCAGTATTTT. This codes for CASSLIGPAGTQYF.

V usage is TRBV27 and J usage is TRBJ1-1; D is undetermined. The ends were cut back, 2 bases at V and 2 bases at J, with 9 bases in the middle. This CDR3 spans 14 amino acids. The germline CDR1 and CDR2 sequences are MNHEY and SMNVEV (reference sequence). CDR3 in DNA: TGTGCCAGCAGTTTAAATCGGGGAAACACTGAAGCTTTCTTT. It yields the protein CASSLNRGNTEAFF.

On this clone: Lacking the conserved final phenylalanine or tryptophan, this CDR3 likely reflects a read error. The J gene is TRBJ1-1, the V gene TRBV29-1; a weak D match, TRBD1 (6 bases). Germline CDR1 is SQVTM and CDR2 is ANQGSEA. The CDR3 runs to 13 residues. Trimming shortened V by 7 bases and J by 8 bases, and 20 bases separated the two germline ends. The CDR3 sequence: CSAHLQSGGEAFV. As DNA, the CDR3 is TGCAGCGCCCACCTACAGTCGGGGGGCGAAGCTTTCGTT.